The 28 T cell receptor beta chains presented below share a single source sample, sequenced in a study of control samples from healthy donors and cancer patients. Sequencing was performed with immunoSEQ multiplex PCR; in TCRdb, only in-frame clones are kept and a portion is missing. The sample lists about 100,000 clones, more than 75% occurring once. The sequencing sample was made of blood. The source of these receptors is a woman in her fifties or sixties in good health.

The rearrangement joins TRBV19 to TRBJ1-4; TRBD1 aligns across 7 bases. J gave up 4 bases and V 3 bases, and 2 bases lay outside the gene matches. The germline V gene encodes CDR1 LNHDA and CDR2 SQIVND (reference sequence). The CDR3 consists of 14 residues. The CDR3 region is CASSMQGGNEKLFF. In DNA, the CDR3 is TGTGCCAGTAGTATGCAGGGGGGTAATGAAAAACTGTTTTTT.

This clone was observed a single time. V and J are TRBV6-5 and TRBJ1-2, with a weak D call TRBD1 (5 bases). The CDR3 is made up of 16 amino acids. The V end was cut by 2 bases, the J end by 7 bases, with 20 bases between. Germline assignment: CDR1 MNHEY and CDR2 SVGAGI. CDR3 in amino acids: CASSYRTGTLKGGYTF. The DNA of the CDR3 is TGTGCCAGCAGTTACAGGACCGGGACTCTTAAAGGTGGCTACACCTTC.

This chain links TRBV5-5 with TRBJ1-3; 8 bases line up with TRBD1. The CDR3 contains 15 residues. With 4 bases clipped from V and 0 bases from J, the junction kept 3 bases outside the gene matches. Germline V gene sequence: CDR1 SGHKS, CDR2 YYEKEE (reference sequence). The CDR3 loop is CASSAGQGSGNTIYF. The CDR3, as DNA: TGTGCCAGCAGCGCCGGACAGGGCTCTGGAAACACCATATATTTT.

The chain uses TRBV11-2 and TRBJ1-5; no firm D call. The germline CDR1 and CDR2 sequences are SGHAT and FQNNGV. This CDR3 is built from 14 residues. The V gene lost 1 base and the J gene lost 7 bases, with 11 bases spanning the gap. The CDR3 DNA is TGTGCCAGCAGCTTAGCAGTGGAAGGGCAGCCCCAGCATTTT. Amino acids: CASSLAVEGQPQHF.

This clone was observed a single time. The rearrangement links TRBV18 to TRBJ2-3; D gene ambiguous. Trimming took off 3 bases at V and 5 bases at J, with 12 bases between the two ends. The CDR3 contains 14 residues. Germline V CDR1 and CDR2: KGHSH, LQKENI. The CDR3 DNA reads TGTGCCAGCTCACCCACTCCTAGGGAAGATACGCAGTATTTT. Residues: CASSPTPREDTQYF.

Of note for this clone: The limits of the CDR3 on the DNA are not certain, so only TCRdb's listed CDR3 is given. The chain is built from TRBV21-1 and TRBJ2-5; the D call in the table, TRBD2, was not verified against the DNA. TRBV21-1 is termed a pseudogene. The CDR3 has 20 amino acids, counting both end residues. CDR3 residues: CASSKAPSVYVCCVRETQYF.

This clone was recorded once. V usage is TRBV5-4 and J usage is TRBJ2-7; 8 bases are a match to TRBD1. This CDR3 is 15 amino acids long. Germline CDR1 reads SGHNT; CDR2 reads YYREEE (reference sequence). V shed 4 bases, J shed 3 bases, and the junction held 9 bases outside the gene matches. In nucleotides, the CDR3 is TGTGCCAGCAGCAAAGGACAGGGACAATTCTACGAGCAGTACTTC. Translated: CASSKGQGQFYEQYF.

This chain joins TRBV7-8 and TRBJ2-1; 8 bases are shared with TRBD2. CDR1 is SGHVS, CDR2 FQNEAQ, per germline. Trimming cost V 5 bases and J 2 bases; bases outside gene matches: 5. The CDR3 runs 15 residues. The CDR3 DNA follows: TGTGCCAGCAGCCCCAGCGGGGGCGCCTACAATGAGCAGTTCTTC. Protein: CASSPSGGAYNEQFF.

The chain couples TRBV29-1 to TRBJ2-4; TRBD1 might be the D (7 bases). Between the trimmed V and J ends, which lost 6 bases and 8 bases, there was a span of 17 bases. CDR1 SQVTM and CDR2 ANQGSEA come from the germline V gene. The CDR3 totals 13 residues. The CDR3 DNA is TGCAGCGTGGGTGGAGGGGGCAGGGACATTCAGTACTTC. Translating it yields CSVGGGGRDIQYF.

This clone was observed a single time. This sequence joins TRBV20-1 and TRBJ2-3; D is uncertain. Germline V gene data show CDR1 as DFQATT and CDR2 as SNEGSKA (reference sequence). This CDR3 has 11 amino acids. Trimming took off 8 bases at V and 7 bases at J, with 13 bases between the two ends. CDR3 sequence (DNA): TGCAGTTGCTTTCTAGTGTATACGCAGTATTTT. As protein: CSCFLVYTQYF.

The chain joins TRBV3-1 (or the pseudogene TRBV3-2) to TRBJ1-1; D not certain. CDR3 length: 13 residues. The germline V gene has CDR1 LGHDT and CDR2 YNNKEL (reference sequence). The V and J ends lost 1 base and 13 bases respectively, with 16 bases between them. The CDR3 protein is CASSQGRRERDFF. CDR3 in DNA: TGTGCCAGCAGCCAAGGCCGGCGGGAACGAGATTTCTTT.

The J gene is TRBJ1-2, the V gene TRBV5-1; D unresolved. Per the germline V gene, CDR1 is SGHRS and CDR2 is YFSETQ. This CDR3 is 14 amino acids long. Trimming removed 0 bases at V and 4 bases at J, with 10 bases between. CDR3 sequence (DNA): TGCGCCAGCAGCTTGGAAGGGATCCCCTATGGCTACACCTTC. Residues: CASSLEGIPYGYTF.

The J gene is TRBJ2-1, the V gene TRBV12-3 or TRBV12-4, with D possibly being TRBD1 (6 bases). Trimming took 2 bases from V and 7 from J, leaving 9 bases between them. The CDR3 is 13 amino acids. The CDR3 region is CASSLRTENEQFF. CDR3 nucleotide sequence: TGTGCCAGCAGTTTACGGACAGAGAATGAGCAGTTCTTC.

A single count supports this clone. The rearrangement links TRBV25-1 to TRBJ2-2; the D gene is possibly TRBD2 (5 bases). Trimming removed 6 bases from V and 6 bases from J, with 8 bases in between. The germline CDR1 and CDR2 sequences are MGHDK and SYGVNS. The CDR3 loop spans 12 amino acids. The CDR3, as DNA: TGTGCCAGCAGCCTAGCCCCCGGGGAGCTGTTTTTT. Translation gives CASSLAPGELFF.

The J gene is TRBJ1-6, the V gene TRBV25-1; D ambiguous. The germline CDR1 and CDR2 sequences are MGHDK and SYGVNS. V lost 6 bases, J lost 6 bases, and 6 bases lay in between. The CDR3 is 12 amino acids. The CDR3 DNA is TGTGCCAGCAGACCGGGTAATTCACCCCTCCACTTT. It specifies CASRPGNSPLHF.

The V gene is TRBV19, the J gene TRBJ1-5; TRBD1 might be the D (5 bases). Per the germline V gene, CDR1 is LNHDA and CDR2 is SQIVND (reference sequence). V lost 2 bases and J lost 2, with 16 bases in between. This CDR3 has 17 amino acids. CDR3 sequence reads: CASSIKGPIGGNQPQHF. The CDR3 nucleotides read TGTGCCAGTAGTATAAAGGGGCCGATCGGCGGCAATCAGCCCCAGCATTTT.

The V call is TRBV11-2, the J call TRBJ2-3; TRBD2 might be the D (5 bases). The germline V gene has CDR1 SGHAT and CDR2 FQNNGV. The CDR3 has 15 amino acids. V dropped 6 bases and J dropped 6 bases, with 19 bases sitting between them. The CDR3 protein is CASSFRSGGWDTQYF. The CDR3, as DNA: TGTGCCAGCAGTTTTCGGAGTGGAGGATGGGATACGCAGTATTTT.

The chain combines TRBV6-5 with TRBJ2-5; D tentatively reads TRBD1 or TRBD2 (5 bases each). There are 13 residues in the CDR3. The germline CDR1 and CDR2 sequences are MNHEY and SVGAGI. The V end was cut by 6 bases, the J end by 2 bases, with 10 bases between. The CDR3 DNA reads as TGTGCCAGCAGGGGGGACGGACAAGAGACCCAGTACTTC. Its protein product is CASRGDGQETQYF.

The V call is TRBV5-8, the J call TRBJ1-5, with a weak D call TRBD1 (6 bases). This CDR3 spans 15 amino acids. V lost 4 bases, J lost 0 bases, and 11 bases lay in between. The V gene's germline CDR1 is SGHTS and CDR2 YDEGEE. The CDR3 nucleotides read TGTGCCAGCAGCATGGGACAACTTAGCAATCAGCCCCAGCATTTT. It yields the protein CASSMGQLSNQPQHF.

The chain recombines TRBV15 with TRBJ2-3; D ambiguous. Germline V gene lookup returns CDR1 LNHNV and CDR2 YYDKDF (reference sequence). Trimming removed 0 bases from V and 0 bases from J, with 13 bases in between. This CDR3 region has 17 residues. The CDR3 spells CATSREVRPTSTDTQYF. DNA for the CDR3: TGTGCCACCAGCAGAGAAGTACGCCCGACTAGCACAGATACGCAGTATTTT.

This rearrangement joins TRBV11-1 to TRBJ2-1, with 12 bases lining up with TRBD2. J was trimmed by 6 bases and V by 5 bases; bases with no gene match: 8. The CDR3 sequence is 16 residues long. Germline V gene data show CDR1 as SGHAT and CDR2 as FQDESV (reference sequence). The CDR3 DNA sequence: TGTGCCAGCAGCATCCACGGGACTAGCGGGCTCAATGAGCAGTTCTTC. Its protein product is CASSIHGTSGLNEQFF.

The chain links TRBV7-9 to TRBJ2-4; D is unclear. Germline V gene sequence: CDR1 SEHNR, CDR2 FQNEAQ (reference sequence). There are 16 residues in the CDR3. Trimming left V 1 base short and J 1 base short, with 11 bases between. The chain's CDR3 is CASSLEIAGAKNIQYF. In DNA form, the CDR3 reads TGTGCCAGCAGCTTAGAGATAGCTGGGGCCAAAAACATTCAGTACTTC.

This chain joins TRBV5-1 and TRBJ1-4; a possible D gene is TRBD1 (5 bases). The germline V gene encodes CDR1 SGHRS and CDR2 YFSETQ. V gave up 1 base and J gave up 5 bases, with 12 bases separating them. There are 15 residues in the CDR3. The CDR3 sequence is CASSLIGVDNEKLFF. The CDR3 DNA sequence: TGCGCCAGCAGCTTGATAGGGGTCGACAATGAAAAACTGTTTTTT.

The genes are TRBV12-5 and TRBJ2-5, with 15 bases matching TRBD2. This CDR3 has 15 residues. Trimming cost V 10 bases and J 5 bases; bases outside gene matches: 8. Germline CDR1 is LGHNT and CDR2 is FRNRAP. CDR3 protein: CANRTSGRGVETQYF. The DNA for the CDR3 is TGTGCTAATCGGACTAGCGGGAGGGGGGTGGAGACCCAGTACTTC.

This rearrangement joins TRBV29-1 to TRBJ2-4, with D perhaps given as TRBD1 or TRBD2 (5 bases each). This CDR3 has 12 residues. The germline V gene encodes CDR1 SQVTM and CDR2 ANQGSEA. V was cut by 6 bases and J by 5 bases, with 11 bases left in between. The CDR3 DNA reads as TGCAGCGTCCGGGGCGGCGAAAACATTCAGTACTTC. Protein sequence: CSVRGGENIQYF.

V gene TRBV18 combines with J gene TRBJ2-5; D not resolved. Per the germline V gene, CDR1 is KGHSH and CDR2 is LQKENI. The CDR3 sequence is 14 residues long. V was cut by 3 bases and J by 0 bases, with 8 bases left in between. CDR3 bases: TGTGCCAGCTCACCTCAACGGAACCAAGAGACCCAGTACTTC. Its translation: CASSPQRNQETQYF. The full variable domain, its missing parts supplied by reference TRBV18 and TRBJ2-5, is NAGVMQNPRHLVRRRGQEARLRCSPMKGHSHVYWYRQLPEEGLKFMVYLQKENIIDESGMPKERFSAEFPKEGPSILRIQQVVRGDSAAYFCASSPQRNQETQYFGPGTRLLVL.

The V call is TRBV7-9, the J call TRBJ1-2; D perhaps matches TRBD1 (5 bases). The CDR3 loop spans 14 amino acids. V was shortened by 5 bases and J by 6 bases, with 16 bases between the two germline ends. Germline CDR1 is SEHNR and CDR2 is FQNEAQ (reference sequence). CDR3 DNA: TGTGCCAGCAGCCGCGGGGCCTCCTTCGATGGCTACACCTTC. As protein: CASSRGASFDGYTF.

The chain recombines TRBV16 with TRBJ1-1; 8 nucleotides match TRBD1. The CDR3 is made up of 16 amino acids. V was clipped by 4 bases and J by 5 bases; unmatched bases: 12. Germline V CDR1 and CDR2: KGHSY, FQNENV. CDR3 nucleotides: TGTGCCAGCAGCCCCTCGACAGGGGCAGGGGTAACTGAAGCTTTCTTT. This encodes CASSPSTGAGVTEAFF.